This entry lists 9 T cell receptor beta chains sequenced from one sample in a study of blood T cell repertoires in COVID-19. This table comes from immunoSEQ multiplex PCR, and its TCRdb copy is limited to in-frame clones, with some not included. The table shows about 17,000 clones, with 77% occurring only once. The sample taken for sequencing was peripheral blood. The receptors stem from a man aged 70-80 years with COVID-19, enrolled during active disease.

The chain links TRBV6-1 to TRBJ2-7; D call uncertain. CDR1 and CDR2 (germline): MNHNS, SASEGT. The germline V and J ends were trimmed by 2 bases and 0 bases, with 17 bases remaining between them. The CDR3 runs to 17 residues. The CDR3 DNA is TGTGCCAGCAGTGAATTTTTGTTCCGATATAGCTCCTACGAGCAGTACTTC. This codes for CASSEFLFRYSSYEQYF.

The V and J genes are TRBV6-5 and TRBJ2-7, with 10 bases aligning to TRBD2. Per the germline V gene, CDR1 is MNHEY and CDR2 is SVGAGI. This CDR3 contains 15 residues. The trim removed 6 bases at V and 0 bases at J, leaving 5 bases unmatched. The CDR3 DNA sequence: TGTGCCAGCAGACGGACTAGCGGACCCTCCTACGAGCAGTACTTC. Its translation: CASRRTSGPSYEQYF.

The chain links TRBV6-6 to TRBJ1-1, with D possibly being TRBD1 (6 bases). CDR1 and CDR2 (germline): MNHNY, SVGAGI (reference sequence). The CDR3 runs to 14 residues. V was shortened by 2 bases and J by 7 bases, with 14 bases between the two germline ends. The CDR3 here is CASSYIGQQDEAFF. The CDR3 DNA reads TGTGCCAGCAGTTACATCGGACAGCAAGATGAAGCTTTCTTT.

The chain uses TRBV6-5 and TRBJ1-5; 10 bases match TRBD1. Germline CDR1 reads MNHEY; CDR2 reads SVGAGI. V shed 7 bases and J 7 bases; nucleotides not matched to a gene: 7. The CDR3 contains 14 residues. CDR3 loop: CASTKGQGRQPQHF. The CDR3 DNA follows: TGTGCCAGCACAAAGGGACAGGGGAGGCAGCCCCAGCATTTT.

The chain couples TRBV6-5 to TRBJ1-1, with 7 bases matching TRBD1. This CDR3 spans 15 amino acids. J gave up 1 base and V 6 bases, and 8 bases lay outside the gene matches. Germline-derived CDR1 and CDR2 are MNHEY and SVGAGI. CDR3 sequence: CASRIQGLANTEAFF. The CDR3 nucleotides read TGTGCCAGCAGGATACAGGGGTTGGCGAACACTGAAGCTTTCTTT.

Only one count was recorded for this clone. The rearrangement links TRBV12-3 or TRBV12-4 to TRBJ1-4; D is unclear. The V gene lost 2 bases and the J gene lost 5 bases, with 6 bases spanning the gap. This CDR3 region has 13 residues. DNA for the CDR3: TGTGCCAGCAGTTTATACCGGAATGAAAAACTGTTTTTT. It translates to CASSLYRNEKLFF.

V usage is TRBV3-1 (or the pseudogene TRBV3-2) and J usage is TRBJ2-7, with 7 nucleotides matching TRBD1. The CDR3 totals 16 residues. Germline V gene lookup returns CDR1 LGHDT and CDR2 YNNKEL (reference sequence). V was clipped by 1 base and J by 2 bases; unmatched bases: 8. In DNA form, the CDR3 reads TGTGCCAGCAGCCAAGGAGGTCAGGGGGTCGCCTACGAGCAGTACTTC. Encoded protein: CASSQGGQGVAYEQYF.

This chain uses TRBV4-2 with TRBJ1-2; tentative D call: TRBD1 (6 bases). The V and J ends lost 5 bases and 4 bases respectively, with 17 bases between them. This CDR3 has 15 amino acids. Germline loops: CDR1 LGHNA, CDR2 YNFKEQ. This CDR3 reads CASSSRTEWGYGYTF. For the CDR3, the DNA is TGTGCCAGCAGCTCTCGGACAGAATGGGGCTATGGCTACACCTTC.

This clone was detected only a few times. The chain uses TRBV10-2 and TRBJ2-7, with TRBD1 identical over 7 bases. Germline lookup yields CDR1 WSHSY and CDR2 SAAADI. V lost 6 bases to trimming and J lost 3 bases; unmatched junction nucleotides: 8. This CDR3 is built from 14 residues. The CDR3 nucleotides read TGCGCCAGCAGAGAGGGACAGTTGGGCTACGAGCAGTACTTC. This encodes CASREGQLGYEQYF.